This TCR beta chain was sequenced in a study of cytomegalovirus exposure and HLA in healthy donors. Regarding the study as a whole: It was taken for granted in presence/absence analyses that sequencing depth across donors was roughly uniform. A later analysis appeared to link common viral pathogens to several of the most significant clusters.

This CDR3 spans 15 amino acids. Germline values: CDR1 MNHEY, CDR2 SMNVEV (reference sequence). Note on this clone: Its antigen is unknown.

Vbeta (60) and Jbeta (13) primers were used in the PCR. Produced via immunoSEQ multiplex PCR; TCRdb's table is partial and in-frame only. Of roughly 180,000 clones listed, 65% to 85% are singletons. This chain connects TRBV27 to TRBJ2-5; 8 bases align to TRBD1. Near its end, the DNA agrees better with TRBJ2-7, so the J call may be wrong. Sequenced sample: PBMCs. This clonotype was obtained from a female donor in good health and CMV-seronegative. The CDR3 region is CASSLRQGSSYEQYF. The CDR3 nucleotides read TGTGCCAGCAGTTTGAGACAGGGGAGCTCCTACGAGCAGTACTTC.